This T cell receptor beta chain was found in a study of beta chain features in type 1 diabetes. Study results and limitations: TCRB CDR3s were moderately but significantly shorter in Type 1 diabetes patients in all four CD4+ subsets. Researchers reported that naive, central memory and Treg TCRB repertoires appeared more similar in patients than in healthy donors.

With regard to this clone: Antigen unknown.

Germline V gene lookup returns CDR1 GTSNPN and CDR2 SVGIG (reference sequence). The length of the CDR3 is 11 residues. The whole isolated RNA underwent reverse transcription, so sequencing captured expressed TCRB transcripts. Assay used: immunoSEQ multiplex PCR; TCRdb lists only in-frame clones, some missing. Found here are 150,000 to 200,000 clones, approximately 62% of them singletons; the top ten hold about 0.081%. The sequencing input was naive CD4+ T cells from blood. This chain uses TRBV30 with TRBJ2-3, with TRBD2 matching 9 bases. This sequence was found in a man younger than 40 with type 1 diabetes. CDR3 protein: CTAGGRNTQYF. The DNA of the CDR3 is TGTACCGCGGGGGGGAGGAATACGCAGTATTTT. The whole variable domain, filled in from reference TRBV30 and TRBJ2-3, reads SQTIHQWPATLVQPVGSPLSLECTVEGTSNPNLYWYRQAAGRGLQLLFYSVGIGQISSEVPQNLSASRPQDRQFILSSKKLLLSDSGFYLCTAGGRNTQYFGPGTRLTVL.